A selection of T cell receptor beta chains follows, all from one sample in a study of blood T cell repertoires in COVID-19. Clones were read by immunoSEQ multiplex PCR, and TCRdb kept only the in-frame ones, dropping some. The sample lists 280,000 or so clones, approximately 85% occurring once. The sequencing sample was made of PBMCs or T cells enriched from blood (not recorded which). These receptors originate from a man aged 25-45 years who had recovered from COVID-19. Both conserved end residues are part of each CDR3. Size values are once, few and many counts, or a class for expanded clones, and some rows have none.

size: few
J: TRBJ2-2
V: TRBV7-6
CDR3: CASSEMGAGAGELFF

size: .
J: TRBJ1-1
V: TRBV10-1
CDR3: CASRGSAGEAFF

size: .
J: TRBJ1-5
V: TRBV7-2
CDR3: CASSSRGQDSNQPQHF

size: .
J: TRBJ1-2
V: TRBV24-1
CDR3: CATSDGSNNGYGYTF

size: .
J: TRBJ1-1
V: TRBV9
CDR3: CASSEAGTGGSEAFF

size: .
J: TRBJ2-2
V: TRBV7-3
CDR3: CASSLIGGRRTGELFF

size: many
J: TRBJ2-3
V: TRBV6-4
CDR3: CASSDSGSGGPDTQYF

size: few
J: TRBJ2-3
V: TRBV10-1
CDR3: CASRDSATDTQYF

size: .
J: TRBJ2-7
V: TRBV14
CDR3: CASSQELRTYEQYF

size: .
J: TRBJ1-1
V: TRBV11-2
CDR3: CASSSPTLGNTEAFF

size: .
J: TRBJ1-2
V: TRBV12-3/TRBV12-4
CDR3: CASSTGVGYTF

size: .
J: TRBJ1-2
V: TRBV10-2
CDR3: CASSVTGGYGYTF

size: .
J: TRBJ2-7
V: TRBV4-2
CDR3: CASSQATGDSYEQYF

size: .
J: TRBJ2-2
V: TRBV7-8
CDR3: CASSLRGGVKTGELFF

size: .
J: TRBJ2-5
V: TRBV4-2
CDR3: CASSQHWRQYQETQYF

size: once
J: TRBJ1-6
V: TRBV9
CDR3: CASTRGDRGNSPLHF

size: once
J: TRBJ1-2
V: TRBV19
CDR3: CASSIRGIRGYTF

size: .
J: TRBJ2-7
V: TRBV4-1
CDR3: CASRRDVAGAYEQYF

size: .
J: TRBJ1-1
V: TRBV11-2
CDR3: CASSPRTGNTEAFF

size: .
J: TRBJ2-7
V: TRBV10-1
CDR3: CASNRLAGGEQYF

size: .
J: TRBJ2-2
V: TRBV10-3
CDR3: CAISETSARTGELFF

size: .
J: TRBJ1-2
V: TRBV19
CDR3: CASSWGTDNYGYTF

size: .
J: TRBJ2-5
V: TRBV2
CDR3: CASRYPTGGYQETQYF

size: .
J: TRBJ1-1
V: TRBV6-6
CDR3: CASSDRGYTEAFF

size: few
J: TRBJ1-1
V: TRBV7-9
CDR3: CASSLKDSLNTEAFF

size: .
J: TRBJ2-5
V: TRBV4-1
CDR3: CASSQKGLVPETQYF

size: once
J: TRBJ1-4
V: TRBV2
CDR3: CASSYQTVATNEKLFF

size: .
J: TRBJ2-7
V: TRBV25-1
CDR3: CASSEGTAAYEQYF

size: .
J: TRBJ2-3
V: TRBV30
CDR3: CAWSLFGFRTSVPDTQYF

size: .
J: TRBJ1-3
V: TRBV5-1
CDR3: CASSNDRAGSGNTIYF

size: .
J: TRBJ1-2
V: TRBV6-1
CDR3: CASSEFDREYGYTF

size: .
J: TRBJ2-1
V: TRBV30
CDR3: CAWSGLFEQFF

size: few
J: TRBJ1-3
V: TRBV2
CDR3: CASSAGTGNTIYF

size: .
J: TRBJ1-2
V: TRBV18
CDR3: CASSPPRQGNYGYTF

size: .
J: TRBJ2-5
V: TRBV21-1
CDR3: CASSKEKSSGAIQETQYF

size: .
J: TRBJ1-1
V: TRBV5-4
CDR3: CASSLMGGSPNTEAFF

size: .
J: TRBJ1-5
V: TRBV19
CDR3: CASSISVSSQPQHF

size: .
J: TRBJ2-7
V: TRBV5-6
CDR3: CASIQSGTMSSYEQYF

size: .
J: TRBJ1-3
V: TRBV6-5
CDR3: CASSYLGRGSGNTIYF

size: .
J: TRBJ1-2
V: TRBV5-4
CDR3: CASSLQGTGYGYTF

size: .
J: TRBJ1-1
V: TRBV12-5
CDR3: CASGWEGFGGTEAFF

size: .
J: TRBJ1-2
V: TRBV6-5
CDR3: CASSYSGRTGGGYTF

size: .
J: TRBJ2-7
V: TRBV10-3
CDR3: CAISETGGPYEQYF

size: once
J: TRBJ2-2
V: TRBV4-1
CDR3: CASSQAGTGELFF

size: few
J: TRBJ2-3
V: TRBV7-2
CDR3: CASSLGGRDTQYF

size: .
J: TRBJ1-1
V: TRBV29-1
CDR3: CSVAHTEAFF

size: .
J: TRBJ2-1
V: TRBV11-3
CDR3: CASSSGQGSYNEQFF

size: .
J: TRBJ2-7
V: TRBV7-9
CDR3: CASSLDRAYEQYF

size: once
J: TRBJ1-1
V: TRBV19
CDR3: CASSIDKSTEAFF

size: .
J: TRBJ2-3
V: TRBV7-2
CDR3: CASSLAGSGGGRTDTQYF

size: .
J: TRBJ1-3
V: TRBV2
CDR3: CASQRQGAGNTIYF

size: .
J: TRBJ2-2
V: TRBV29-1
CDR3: CSVDGGGLTGELFF

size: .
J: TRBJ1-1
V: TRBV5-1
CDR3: CASSLAPTGKDTEAFF

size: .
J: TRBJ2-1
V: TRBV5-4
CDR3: CASSLPGSGSYNEQFF

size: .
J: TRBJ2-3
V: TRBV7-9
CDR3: CASSLSSSTDTQYF

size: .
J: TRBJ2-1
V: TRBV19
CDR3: CASSRQTNEQFF